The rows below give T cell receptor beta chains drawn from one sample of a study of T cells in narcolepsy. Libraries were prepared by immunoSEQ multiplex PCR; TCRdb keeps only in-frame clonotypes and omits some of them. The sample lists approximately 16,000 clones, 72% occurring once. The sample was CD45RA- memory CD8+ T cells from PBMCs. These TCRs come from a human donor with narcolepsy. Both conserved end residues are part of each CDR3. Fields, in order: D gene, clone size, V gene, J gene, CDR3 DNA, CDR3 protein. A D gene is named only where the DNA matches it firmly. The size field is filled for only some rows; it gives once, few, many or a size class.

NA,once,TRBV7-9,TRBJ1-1,TGTGCCAGCAGCTTAGGAGAAGGGACTTACACTGAAGCTTTCTTT,CASSLGEGTYTEAFF
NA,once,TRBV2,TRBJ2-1,TGTGCCAGCAGAGCTCAGGAGGAGCAGTTCTTC,CASRAQEEQFF
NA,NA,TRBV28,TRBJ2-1,TGTGCCAGCAGTTCGGGTCTCTACAATGAGCAGTTCTTC,CASSSGLYNEQFF
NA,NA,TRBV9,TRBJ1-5,TGTGCCAGCAGCGCCACAGGGAATACAGATCAGCCCCAGCATTTT,CASSATGNTDQPQHF
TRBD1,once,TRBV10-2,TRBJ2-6,TGCGCCAGCAGTGAGCCTGGGACAGTGTACTCTGGGGCCAACGTCCTGACTTTC,CASSEPGTVYSGANVLTF
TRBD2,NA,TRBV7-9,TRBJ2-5,TGTGCCAGCAGCTTCCTCAGCGGGGCCCAAGAGACCCAGTACTTC,CASSFLSGAQETQYF
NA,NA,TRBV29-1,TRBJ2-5,TGCAGCGTTGCCGAGGGCTGGGAGACCCAGTACTTC,CSVAEGWETQYF
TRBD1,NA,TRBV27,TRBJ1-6,TGTGCCAGCAGTATCCGACAGGGGGTGGTCTCACCCCTCCACTTT,CASSIRQGVVSPLHF
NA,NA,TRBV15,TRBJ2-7,TGTGCCACCAGCAGAAAAGGGCCAAAAGAGCAGTACTTC,CATSRKGPKEQYF
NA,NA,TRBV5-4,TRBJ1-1,TGTGCCAGCAGCTTGGTGGATTCTAACAGGGTGAGGAACACTGAAGCTTTCTTT,CASSLVDSNRVRNTEAFF
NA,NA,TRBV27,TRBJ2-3,TGTGCCAGCAGTTTACAGGGAAATACGCAGTATTTT,CASSLQGNTQYF
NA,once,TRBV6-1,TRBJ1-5,TGTGCCAGCAGTGAAGGGTCGGGGGATCAGCCCCAGCATTTT,CASSEGSGDQPQHF
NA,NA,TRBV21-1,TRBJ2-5,TGTGCCAGCAGCGGGACGGGGGCGGCCCAGTACTTC,CASSGTGAAQYF
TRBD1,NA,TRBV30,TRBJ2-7,TGTGCCTGGAGTGCCGGGACAGGGGACGCTGGGCAGTACTTC,CAWSAGTGDAGQYF
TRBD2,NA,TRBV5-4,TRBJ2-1,TGTGCCAGCATTCGGACTAGCGGGTCTAGCTCCTACAATGAGCAGTTCTTC,CASIRTSGSSSYNEQFF
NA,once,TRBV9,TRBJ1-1,TGTGCCAGCAGCGTAGGGGGGGACTCTGAAGCTTTCTTT,CASSVGGDSEAFF
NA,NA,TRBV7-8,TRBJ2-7,TGTGCCAGCAGTTATTTCCAGGGGATCGGCTACGAGCAGTACTTC,CASSYFQGIGYEQYF
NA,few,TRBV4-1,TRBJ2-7,TGCGCCAGCAGCCAAGAGACGGGACTTTCCTACGAGCAGTACTTC,CASSQETGLSYEQYF
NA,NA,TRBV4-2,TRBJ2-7,TGTGCCAGCAGCCAAGATATAGAAAACTACGAGCAGTACTTC,CASSQDIENYEQYF
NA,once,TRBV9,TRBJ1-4,TGTGCCAGCAGCGCCACGTCCAGAATCGGGGAAAAACTGTTTTTT,CASSATSRIGEKLFF
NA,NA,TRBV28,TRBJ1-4,TGTGCCAGCAGCATCCGCGGGCCAGTAGGGGAAAAACTGTTTTTT,CASSIRGPVGEKLFF
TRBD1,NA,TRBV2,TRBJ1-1,TGTGCCAGCAGTGGGACAGGACCTGAAGCTTTCTTT,CASSGTGPEAFF
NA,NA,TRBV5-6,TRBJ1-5,TGTGCCAGCAGCTTTTCCAGATACAATCAGCCCCAGCATTTT,CASSFSRYNQPQHF
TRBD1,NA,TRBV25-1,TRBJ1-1,TGTGTCAGCCACAGGGGGGGATACACTGAAGCTTTCTTT,CVSHRGGYTEAFF
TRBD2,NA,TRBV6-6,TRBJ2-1,TGTGCCAGCAGTTACTCGACTAGCGGGAGGGTTGAGCAGTTCTTC,CASSYSTSGRVEQFF
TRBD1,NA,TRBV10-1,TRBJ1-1,TGCGCCAGCTTCGGACAGGTCTTTTGCGCTGAAGCTTTCTTT,CASFGQVFCAEAFF
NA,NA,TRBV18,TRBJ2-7,TGTGCCAGCTCACCTAGCAGCCTACTTTACGAGCAGTACTTC,CASSPSSLLYEQYF
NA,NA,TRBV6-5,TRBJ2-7,TGTGCCAGCAGTTCCGGGACGGCTGGCTACGAGCAGTACTTC,CASSSGTAGYEQYF
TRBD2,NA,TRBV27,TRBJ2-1,TGTGCCAGCAGTTTATCTAGCGGGAGTATCTACAATGAGCAGTTCTTC,CASSLSSGSIYNEQFF
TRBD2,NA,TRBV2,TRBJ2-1,TGTGCCAGCCTAGCGGGAGGTTCGTCCAATGAGCAGTTCTTC,CASLAGGSSNEQFF
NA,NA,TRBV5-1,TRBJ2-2,TGCGCCAGCAGCTTGTGGCTTACTAGTTCTGGCGGGGAGCTGTTTTTT,CASSLWLTSSGGELFF
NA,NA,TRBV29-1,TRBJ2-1,TGCAGCGTTGAAGATAGGGGGAACCCCTCCTACAATGAGCAGTTCTTC,CSVEDRGNPSYNEQFF
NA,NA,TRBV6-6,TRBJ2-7,TGTGCCAGCAGTTACACCTGGGACTTATACGAGCAGTACTTC,CASSYTWDLYEQYF
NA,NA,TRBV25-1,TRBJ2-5,TGTGCCAGCAGTCGGGAGACCCAGTACTTC,CASSRETQYF
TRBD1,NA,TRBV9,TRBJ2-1,TGTGCCAGCAGCGTAGGGGGGACAGGGGACCACAATGAGCAGTTCTTC,CASSVGGTGDHNEQFF
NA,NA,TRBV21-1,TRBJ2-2,TGTGCCAGCAGCAAAGCCGGTTGGAGGGCGACCGGGGAGCTGTTTTTT,CASSKAGWRATGELFF
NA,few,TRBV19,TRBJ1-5,TGTGCCAGTAGTATAGAAGGATATAGCAATCAGCCCCAGCATTTT,CASSIEGYSNQPQHF
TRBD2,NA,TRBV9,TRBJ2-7,TGTGCCAGCAGCGCGGGGGGACTTTCCTACGAGCAGTACTTC,CASSAGGLSYEQYF
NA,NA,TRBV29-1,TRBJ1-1,TGCAGCGTTGCAGGGGATAGGGCATCGAACACTGAAGCTTTCTTT,CSVAGDRASNTEAFF
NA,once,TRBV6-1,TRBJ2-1,TGTGCCAGCAGTGAAGGACTAGGGTTCCACAATGAGCAGTTCTTC,CASSEGLGFHNEQFF
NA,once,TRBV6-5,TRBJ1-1,TGTGCCAGCAGTTACGGTGGGTCGAACACTGAAGCTTTCTTT,CASSYGGSNTEAFF
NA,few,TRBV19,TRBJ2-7,TGTGCCAGTAGTACCACCGACTGGGTGAGGGAGCAGTACTTC,CASSTTDWVREQYF
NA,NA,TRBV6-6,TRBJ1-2,TGTGCCAGCAGAAGTCCGGGGTGGTATGGCTACACCTTC,CASRSPGWYGYTF